Listed below are T cell receptor beta chains from one sample, sequenced in a study of graft-versus-host responses after intestinal transplantation. Profiled with immunoSEQ multiplex PCR; TCRdb holds only in-frame clones, not every one. The sample records about 9,800 clones, just under 80% being singletons. Sample: ileum tissue, taken 500 to 550 days after intestinal transplant. These receptor sequences come from a human patient who received an intestinal transplant, so some T cells may come from the graft donor. The CDR3 runs from the conserved cysteine through the conserved F or W. The D gene is left open where the match is weak. Clone sizes are given selectively: once, few, many, or a class where the clone is expanded.

>.|TRBJ1-2|TRBV4-1|.
CASSPWDGYGYTF
TGCGCCAGCAGCCCCTGGGACGGCTATGGCTACACCTTC
>.|TRBJ2-2|TRBV10-2|.
CASRQGNTGELFF
TGCGCCAGCAGACAGGGGAACACCGGGGAGCTGTTTTTT
>.|TRBJ2-6|TRBV4-3|.
CASSQELSGANVLTF
TGCGCCAGCAGCCAAGAACTCTCTGGGGCCAACGTCCTGACTTTC
>.|TRBJ2-7|TRBV23-1|TRBD1
CASSQRSGTEVYEQYF
TGCGCCAGCAGTCAGCGCTCCGGGACAGAAGTCTACGAGCAGTACTTC
>.|TRBJ2-7|TRBV7-2|.
CASSLGFYEQYF
TGTGCCAGCAGCTTAGGCTTCTACGAGCAGTACTTC
>once|TRBJ1-5|TRBV2|.
CASNREGLGQPQHF
TGTGCCAGCAACCGGGAGGGGTTGGGTCAGCCCCAGCATTTT
>once|TRBJ1-5|TRBV5-6|.
CASSSPKMGTDQPQHF
TGTGCCAGCAGCTCACCAAAAATGGGGACGGATCAGCCCCAGCATTTT
>.|TRBJ2-3|TRBV2|TRBD1
CASSRTGGLITDTQYF
TGTGCCAGCAGTCGGACAGGGGGCCTAATCACAGATACGCAGTATTTT
>.|TRBJ1-6|TRBV2|TRBD1
CASRGQGNSPLHF
TGTGCCAGCAGGGGACAGGGCAATTCACCCCTCCACTTT
>.|TRBJ1-6|TRBV12-5|TRBD1
CASGRSDRDSPLHF
TGTGCTAGTGGCCGGTCTGACAGGGACTCACCCCTCCACTTT
>.|TRBJ1-1|TRBV6-6|.
CASGRDTEAFF
TGTGCCAGCGGGCGGGACACTGAAGCTTTCTTT
>once|TRBJ2-7|TRBV6-6|.
CASSYSDEQYF
TGTGCCAGCAGTTACTCGGACGAGCAGTACTTC
>.|TRBJ2-1|TRBV28|TRBD2
CASSSFGRGFNEQFF
TGTGCCAGCAGTTCTTTCGGGAGGGGCTTCAATGAGCAGTTCTTC
>.|TRBJ2-5|TRBV28|.
CASSLYFQETQYF
TGTGCCAGCAGTTTATACTTTCAAGAGACCCAGTACTTC
>.|TRBJ1-2|TRBV4-3|TRBD1
CASSQGRQGRGYTF
TGCGCCAGCAGCCAGGGTCGACAGGGAAGAGGCTACACCTTC
>.|TRBJ2-7|TRBV12-5|TRBD1
CASGFGQGDHEQYF
TGTGCTAGTGGTTTCGGGCAGGGGGACCACGAGCAGTACTTC
>.|TRBJ2-1|TRBV7-6|TRBD1
CASSLETGGFYNEQFF
TGTGCCAGCAGCTTAGAGACAGGGGGGTTCTACAATGAGCAGTTCTTC
>once|TRBJ2-1|TRBV4-1|TRBD1
CASSQTGGAYNEQFF
TGCGCCAGCAGCCAGACAGGGGGCGCTTACAATGAGCAGTTCTTC
>.|TRBJ1-5|TRBV13|.
CASSFRNQPQHF
TGTGCCAGCAGCTTCAGGAATCAGCCCCAGCATTTT
>.|TRBJ1-3|TRBV30|.
CAWSVWGQLSGNTIYF
TGTGCCTGGAGTGTTTGGGGACAACTCTCTGGAAACACCATATATTTT
>.|TRBJ1-5|TRBV28|TRBD1
CATRDRESGNQPQHF
TGTGCCACCAGGGACAGGGAAAGTGGCAATCAGCCCCAGCATTTT
>.|TRBJ1-6|TRBV7-2|TRBD1
CASSGTASYSPLHF
TGTGCCAGCAGCGGGACAGCTTCCTATTCACCCCTCCACTTT
>.|TRBJ1-1|TRBV2|TRBD1
CASSGQGAWDTEAFF
TGTGCCAGCAGTGGACAGGGGGCTTGGGACACTGAAGCTTTCTTT
>few|TRBJ2-7|TRBV9|.
CASSVGGSPYEQYF
TGTGCCAGCAGCGTAGGCGGGTCCCCCTACGAGCAGTACTTC
>.|TRBJ1-2|TRBV15|TRBD1
CATSIDRGSYGYTF
TGTGCCACCAGCATCGACAGGGGAAGTTATGGCTACACCTTC